This record covers a single TCR beta chain. Its recognized antigen is unknown. Base-call qualities are not available, and no considerably larger clone is one nucleotide away. The library was made by PCR. Sequencing took place on an Illumina HiSeq 2500. To normalize quantification of the TCRbeta repertoire, the TCR libraries were built with molecular barcoding that relied on unique molecular identifiers. TCRdb ran its own pipeline on the public reads, namely fastp trimming at Q25 and MiXCR clone calling, and kept in-frame beta chains. Merged by CDR3 protein, the rows form single entries marked with the most common genes and DNA. Across this sample there are hundreds of thousands of distinct CDR3 sequences, with roughly 18% seen only once. Roughly 3.3% of the sample comes from the top ten. The CDR3 contains 17 residues, cysteine and phenylalanine counted. This entry keeps only the CDR3 DNA: 51 bases, framed from base 1. The junction shows trimming of 8 bases on V and 0 bases on J, plus 21 bases between the germline ends.

This sample stems from a study of T-cell reconstitution after alpha-beta-depleted transplantation in children (TCRdb year 2016). Broadly, across the study: Using TCR repertoire profiling, the study quantitatively followed how T-cell immune reconstitution unfolded in children after TCRalphabeta/CD19-depleted allogeneic hematopoietic cell transplantation.

The sequence derives from a human donor who donated a stem cell graft to a child with acute lymphoblastic leukemia. The material was PBMCs from the stem cell graft donor, obtained from the stem cell graft. This chain is built from TRBV12-3 or TRBV12-4 and TRBJ2-3, and possibly TRBD1, on 6 matching bases. The sequence in DNA is TGTGCCAGCGGGGACACCGACGACTTCTCTAGCACAGATACGCAGTATTTT. It translates to CASGDTDDFSSTDTQYF.